Each of the 26 T cell receptor beta chains below was sequenced from the same sample in a study of T cells in Graves' hyperthyroidism and ophthalmopathy (dated 2019 in TCRdb). The receptor library was made with multiplex PCR. Sequencing was performed on an Illumina HiSeq 2000. TCR beta CDR3 regions were amplified from RNA transcripts. A first-round RT-PCR of the TCR CDR3 used the HTBI primer set with the Qiagen OneStep RT-PCR kit. The public reads were reanalyzed by TCRdb: fastp trimming at Q25, MiXCR alignment, in-frame beta chains only. When rows share a CDR3 protein, they turn into one entry using the most common DNA and genes. The sample includes around 520,000 distinct CDR3 sequences, with about 15% observed a single time. The biggest ten clones account for about 15% of the sample. Specimen: blood. These receptors were taken from a woman aged 35 to 49 with Graves' hyperthyroidism.

This clonotype was counted many times. This chain joins TRBV12-3 or TRBV12-4 and TRBJ2-1; D is undetermined. The CDR3 has 15 residues. The V and J ends lost 2 bases and 4 bases respectively, with 12 bases between them. The CDR3 is CASSLSPLGYNEQFF. Written as DNA, the CDR3 is TGTGCCAGCAGTTTAAGTCCGTTGGGTTACAATGAGCAGTTCTTC.

There are many counts of this clonotype. This chain connects TRBV5-1 to TRBJ1-1; D not certain. V was trimmed by 6 bases and J by 4 bases, leaving 10 bases between them. From germline, CDR1 is SGHRS and CDR2 YFSETQ. The CDR3 loop spans 12 amino acids. For the CDR3, the DNA is TGCGCCAGCAACGGGGAGGGCACTGAAGCTTTCTTT. Amino acid sequence: CASNGEGTEAFF.

A word on this clonotype: This may be a read error: a much more frequent sequence differs by one nucleotide. The J gene is TRBJ2-1, the V gene TRBV11-3; 7 nucleotides agree with TRBD2. The CDR3 loop spans 12 amino acids. Trimming cost V 7 bases and J 12 bases; bases outside gene matches: 9. The germline V gene encodes CDR1 SGHNT and CDR2 YENEEA. The CDR3 loop is CASNSTSSPQFF. In DNA form, the CDR3 reads TGTGCCAGCAATTCGACTAGCTCCCCGCAGTTCTTC.

The table lists this clonotype with many counts. This chain joins TRBV3-1 and TRBJ2-1, with 10 bases matching TRBD2. CDR1 and CDR2 from the germline V gene are LGHDT and YNNKEL (reference sequence). The junction had 9 bases not matched to a gene; V was cut back by 1 base and J by 0 bases. This CDR3 region has 19 residues. This CDR3 reads CASSQVQTSGSSSYNEQFF. The CDR3 DNA sequence: TGTGCCAGCAGCCAAGTACAGACTAGCGGGTCTAGCTCCTACAATGAGCAGTTCTTC.

This clonotype was recorded at least ten times. CDR3: CSAGPPEAFF. CDR3 nucleotides: TGCAGTGCGGGGCCCCCTGAAGCTTTCTTT. This sequence joins TRBV20-1 and TRBJ1-1; the D gene is possibly TRBD1 (5 bases). Germline V lookup: CDR1 DFQATT, CDR2 SNEGSKA (reference sequence). The V and J ends lost 6 bases and 6 bases respectively, with 8 bases between them. CDR3 length equals 10 residues.

A remark on this clonotype: Since a much larger clone is just one base distant, this may be a read error. V usage is TRBV12-3 or TRBV12-4 and J usage is TRBJ2-7; 8 nucleotides agree with TRBD1. The CDR3 spans 14 residues. As DNA, the CDR3 is TGTGCCAGCAGTTTTCCAGGGGGCGATTACGTGCAGTACTTC. Translation: CASSFPGGDYVQYF.

This clonotype has a count of ten or more. The chain carries TRBV28 and TRBJ2-5, with D uncertain. Trimming left V 4 bases short and J 3 bases short, with 9 bases between. This CDR3 contains 13 residues. Germline assignment: CDR1 MDHEN and CDR2 SYDVKM. The CDR3 nucleotides read TGTGCCAGCAGTTCTTACTTGGAAGAGACCCAGTACTTC. Its translation is CASSSYLEETQYF.

This clonotype was counted many times. The V gene is TRBV6-1, the J gene TRBJ2-1; 7 nucleotides align to TRBD2. The germline V gene has CDR1 MNHNS and CDR2 SASEGT. The CDR3 totals 15 residues. With V trimmed by 3 bases and J by 0 bases, 2 bases remained unmatched. The CDR3 is CASSEWGGSYNEQFF. CDR3 nucleotides: TGTGCCAGCAGTGAGTGGGGGGGCTCCTACAATGAGCAGTTCTTC.

This clonotype was seen many times. The rearrangement uses TRBV28 and TRBJ2-3; D is possibly TRBD2 (6 bases). Per germline, CDR1 MDHEN and CDR2 SYDVKM. This CDR3 comprises 15 residues. V gave up 4 bases and J gave up 1 base, with 12 bases separating them. The DNA for the CDR3 is TGTGCCAGCAGTTCATCCGGGAGCCGCACAGATACGCAGTATTTT. It encodes CASSSSGSRTDTQYF.

This clonotype was observed many times. The chain uses TRBV6-1 and TRBJ1-1, with unresolved D. V lost 6 bases, J lost 1 base, and 9 bases lay in between. CDR3 length equals 13 residues. Germline lookup yields CDR1 MNHNS and CDR2 SASEGT. CDR3 loop: CASRIGKNTEAFF. In DNA, the CDR3 is TGTGCCAGCAGGATAGGGAAGAACACTGAAGCTTTCTTT.

This clonotype was counted at least ten times. The chain carries TRBV28 and TRBJ2-7; no reliable D call. CDR1 is MDHEN, CDR2 SYDVKM, per germline. The CDR3 is made up of 13 amino acids. Trimming took off 3 bases at V and 3 bases at J, with 9 bases between the two ends. The CDR3 nucleotides read TGTGCCAGCAGTTTTCCACCCGACTACGAGCAGTACTTC. Encoded protein: CASSFPPDYEQYF.

There are many counts of this clonotype. The chain recombines TRBV11-2 with TRBJ2-2; D is undetermined. Germline CDR1 is SGHAT and CDR2 is FQNNGV. With 1 base removed from V and 4 bases from J, the gap between germline ends came to 7 bases. This CDR3 spans 14 amino acids. CDR3 nucleotides: TGTGCCAGCAGCTTAGGAGTCGGCACCGGGGAGCTGTTTTTT. Its translation: CASSLGVGTGELFF.

The J gene is TRBJ2-3, the V gene TRBV24-1; 8 bases fit TRBD1. CDR1 is KGHDR and CDR2 is SFDVKD in the germline V gene. The junction had 2 bases not matched to a gene; V was cut back by 3 bases and J by 1 base. The CDR3 has 15 residues. CDR3 in amino acids: CATSDGGQGTDTQYF. The DNA of the CDR3 is TGTGCCACCAGTGATGGGGGACAGGGCACAGATACGCAGTATTTT.

The chain has TRBV9 and TRBJ2-7; TRBD2 might be the D (6 bases). Per the germline V gene, CDR1 is SGDLS and CDR2 is YYNGEE. The CDR3 loop spans 14 amino acids. V was clipped by 3 bases and J by 2 bases, with 12 bases between them. Written as DNA, the CDR3 is TGTGCCAGCAGCGCCTTAGCGGAACCCTACGAGCAGTACTTC. Amino acids: CASSALAEPYEQYF.

This clonotype was counted many times. The chain couples TRBV5-1 to TRBJ2-1; the match to TRBD2 covers 7 bases. The CDR3 has 11 amino acids. The junction had 1 base not matched to a gene; V was cut back by 1 base and J by 12 bases. Germline V gene data show CDR1 as SGHRS and CDR2 as YFSETQ. The CDR3 DNA reads TGCGCCAGCAGCTTGACGGGAGGGCAGTTCTTC. Protein: CASSLTGGQFF.

The V and J genes are TRBV29-1 and TRBJ2-1, with D unclear. The germline CDR1 and CDR2 sequences are SQVTM and ANQGSEA. The V end was cut by 0 bases, the J end by 5 bases, with 14 bases between. This CDR3 has 15 residues. CDR3 nucleotides: TGCAGCGTTGAAGATTCGGACGCAGGCAACAATGAGCAGTTCTTC. Residues: CSVEDSDAGNNEQFF.

This clonotype came up a few times. The V call is TRBV12-3 or TRBV12-4, the J call TRBJ2-1, with 8 bases fitting TRBD1. The CDR3 extends over 13 amino acids. Losses at the gene ends were 6 bases for V and 5 bases for J; bases not matched to a gene: 3. This CDR3 is CASRTTGDNEQFF. CDR3 bases: TGTGCCAGCAGAACGACAGGGGACAATGAGCAGTTCTTC.

Only a few counts were recorded for this clonotype. The chain is built from TRBV19 and TRBJ1-6; D is uncertain. The CDR3 is 13 amino acids. Looked up from germline, CDR1 is LNHDA and CDR2 is SQIVND (reference sequence). V dropped 7 bases and J dropped 9 bases, with 13 bases sitting between them. CDR3 DNA: TGTGCCAGTAAGATTACCGCCTCTTCACCCCTCCACTTT. It codes for CASKITASSPLHF.

Ten or more counts support this clonotype. The chain combines TRBV28 with TRBJ2-7; D possibly corresponds to TRBD1 (5 bases). Germline V gene lookup returns CDR1 MDHEN and CDR2 SYDVKM. The CDR3 has 14 amino acids. Deletions cut 7 bases from V and 2 bases from J, with 15 bases between. CDR3 DNA sequence: TGTGCCAGCACCCCAGGGCGACATACCTACGAGCAGTACTTC. Residues: CASTPGRHTYEQYF. The whole variable domain, filled in from reference TRBV28 and TRBJ2-7, reads DVKVTQSSRYLVKRTGEKVFLECVQDMDHENMFWYRQDPGLGLRLIYFSYDVKMKEKGDIPEGYSVSREKKERFSLILESASTNQTSMYLCASTPGRHTYEQYFGPGTRLTVT.

This clonotype was seen many times. The genes are TRBV12-5 and TRBJ2-5, with 7 bases aligning to TRBD2. The ends lost 4 bases at V and 6 bases at J; junction bases unmatched: 14. Germline V gene data show CDR1 as LGHNT and CDR2 as FRNRAP. This CDR3 is built from 16 residues. The CDR3 loop reads CASGSSDGGDGKTQYF. The CDR3 coding sequence is TGTGCTAGTGGTTCCTCCGATGGGGGGGACGGAAAGACCCAGTACTTC. The full variable domain, rest sourced from reference TRBV12-5 and TRBJ2-5, is DARVTQTPRHKVTEMGQEVTMRCQPILGHNTVFWYRQTMMQGLELLAYFRNRAPLDDSGMPKDRFSAEMPDATLATLKIQPSEPRDSAVYFCASGSSDGGDGKTQYFGPGTRLLVL.

This chain joins TRBV5-1 and TRBJ1-2; D is unresolved. CDR3 length: 16 amino acids. Germline CDR1 SGHRS, CDR2 YFSETQ. The V and J ends lost 0 bases and 5 bases respectively, with 17 bases between them. In nucleotides, the CDR3 is TGCGCCAGCAGCTTGGATCGGAGGGAGCTCGGTTATGGCTACACCTTC. Translation gives CASSLDRRELGYGYTF.

This clonotype was seen repeatedly, ten times or more. The chain carries TRBV12-3 or TRBV12-4 and TRBJ2-3; 10 nucleotides match TRBD2. The CDR3 length is 15 residues. V trimming: 6 bases; J trimming: 0 bases; junction bases outside the gene matches: 3. CDR3 sequence reads: CASRTLAGSTDTQYF. The CDR3 DNA reads as TGTGCCAGCAGGACACTAGCGGGAAGCACAGATACGCAGTATTTT.

This clonotype was found a few times. The gene calls are TRBV3-1 and TRBJ1-4; D ambiguous. V gave up 2 bases and J gave up 4 bases, with 11 bases separating them. Per the germline V gene, CDR1 is LGHDT and CDR2 is YNNKEL (reference sequence). CDR3 length: 15 amino acids. DNA of the CDR3: TGTGCCAGCAGCCAACGAGGTCTCATTAATGAAAAACTGTTTTTT. Its protein is CASSQRGLINEKLFF. The complete variable domain, with remaining parts taken from reference TRBV3-1 and TRBJ1-4, reads DTAVSQTPKYLVTQMGNDKSIKCEQNLGHDTMYWYKQDSKKFLKIMFSYNNKELIINETVPNRFSPKSPDKAHLNLHINSLELGDSAVYFCASSQRGLINEKLFFGSGTQLSVL.

The V and J genes are TRBV19 and TRBJ1-1; D is ambiguous. Trimming took 5 bases from V and 1 from J, leaving 14 bases between them. Germline V lookup: CDR1 LNHDA, CDR2 SQIVND (reference sequence). The CDR3 covers 15 residues. The CDR3 is CASSGIQGWNTEAFF. The CDR3 DNA sequence: TGTGCCAGTAGTGGGATTCAAGGGTGGAACACTGAAGCTTTCTTT.

The chain uses TRBV6-6 and TRBJ1-1; D unclear. This CDR3 has 14 amino acids. With 0 bases removed from V and 0 bases from J, the gap between germline ends came to 5 bases. Germline V lookup: CDR1 MNHNY, CDR2 SVGAGI (reference sequence). The CDR3: CASSYSVVNTEAFF. DNA for the CDR3: TGTGCCAGCAGTTACTCGGTTGTGAACACTGAAGCTTTCTTT.

This clonotype was seen many times. The V call is TRBV12-3 or TRBV12-4, the J call TRBJ2-5; 9 nucleotides match TRBD2. The CDR3 totals 15 residues. V shed 3 bases, J shed 5 bases, and the junction held 7 bases outside the gene matches. CDR3 sequence reads: CASSFGSGSLETQYF. The DNA for the CDR3 is TGTGCCAGCAGTTTCGGTAGCGGGAGCCTTGAGACCCAGTACTTC.